The 21 T cell receptor beta chains below come from one sample, sequenced in a study of post-analysis software for immune sequencing data. Findings of the study overall: The five TRBV segments detected at higher frequency in patients than in controls included TRBV5-6, TRBV5-1 and TRBV20-1.

Unique molecular identifiers had been added to the TCR beta cDNA libraries. TCRdb recomputed calls from the PCR reads with MiXCR, one row per CDR3 protein. The profile shows hundreds of thousands of distinct CDR3 sequences, 55% to 70% of them singletons. Their antigens remain unidentified. The source material was blood. All receptors derive from a girl aged 2-10 years with multiple sclerosis.

The sample holds a few counts of this clonotype. This rearrangement joins TRBV9 to TRBJ2-7, with D possibly TRBD2 on 5 matching bases. Germline CDR1 SGDLS, CDR2 YYNGEE. The CDR3 covers 15 residues. The ends were cut back, 1 base at V and 6 bases at J, with 17 bases in the middle. For the CDR3, the DNA is TGTGCCAGCAGCGTAACCTCTTCCGGAGGAGGCGAGCAGTACTTC. Its translation is CASSVTSSGGGEQYF.

The chain couples TRBV7-6 to TRBJ2-6; D perhaps matches TRBD2 (5 bases). V gave up 1 base and J gave up 0 bases, with 7 bases separating them. Germline CDR1 is SGHVS and CDR2 is FNYEAQ. The length of the CDR3 is 16 residues. CDR3 region: CASSLERASGANVLTF. The CDR3 DNA follows: TGTGCCAGCAGCTTAGAGAGGGCCTCTGGGGCCAACGTCCTGACTTTC.

This clonotype has a handful of counts. The chain has TRBV6-5 and TRBJ2-3, with 10 bases that match TRBD2. Germline CDR1 reads MNHEY; CDR2 reads SVGAGI. J gave up 6 bases and V 6 bases, and 9 bases lay outside the gene matches. The CDR3 covers 15 residues. CDR3 DNA: TGTGCCAGCAGCTTTACTAGCGGGGAGGTGGATACGCAGTATTTT. It translates to CASSFTSGEVDTQYF.

In this sample, this clonotype turned up a few times. This sequence joins TRBV12-3 or TRBV12-4 and TRBJ2-7, with TRBD1 identical over 9 bases. With 5 bases clipped from V and 2 bases from J, the junction kept 1 base outside the gene matches. The CDR3 has 13 amino acids. The chain's CDR3 is CASSRQGAYEQYF. The CDR3 nucleotides read TGTGCCAGCAGTAGACAGGGGGCCTACGAGCAGTACTTC.

As DNA, the CDR3 is TGTGCCAGCAGTGAGGCGGAGAACACTGAAGCTTTCTTT. Its protein is CASSEAENTEAFF. This rearrangement joins TRBV6-1 to TRBJ1-1, with D uncertain. The CDR3 spans 13 residues. The germline V gene encodes CDR1 MNHNS and CDR2 SASEGT. The V gene lost 3 bases and the J gene lost 1 base, with 6 bases spanning the gap.

This clonotype was recorded once. The V and J genes are TRBV12-3 or TRBV12-4 and TRBJ1-4, with D tentatively TRBD1 (5 bases). The ends were cut back, 5 bases at V and 3 bases at J, with 10 bases in the middle. The CDR3 totals 14 residues. The CDR3 bases are TGTGCCAGCAGTACGGGACTTCCTAATGAAAAACTGTTTTTT. Protein sequence: CASSTGLPNEKLFF.

This clonotype was observed a single time. This sequence joins TRBV5-1 and TRBJ2-1; 12 bases are a match to TRBD2. The junction had 10 bases not matched to a gene; V was cut back by 2 bases and J by 1 base. Germline V gene data show CDR1 as SGHRS and CDR2 as YFSETQ. This CDR3 region has 19 residues. This CDR3 is CASSFRLAGGFGSYNEQFF. As DNA, the CDR3 is TGCGCCAGCAGCTTCCGTCTAGCGGGGGGGTTCGGGTCCTACAATGAGCAGTTCTTC. Based on the CDR3 plus reference TRBV5-1 and TRBJ2-1, the full variable domain is KAGVTQTPRYLIKTRGQQVTLSCSPISGHRSVSWYQQTPGQGLQFLFEYFSETQRNKGNFPGRFSGRQFSNSRSEMNVSTLELGDSALYLCASSFRLAGGFGSYNEQFFGPGTRLTVL.

The chain recombines TRBV5-5 with TRBJ2-5; TRBD2 agrees at 9 bases. J gave up 5 bases and V 3 bases, and 5 bases lay outside the gene matches. Germline V gene sequence: CDR1 SGHKS, CDR2 YYEKEE (reference sequence). The CDR3 extends over 14 amino acids. The CDR3: CASSSSGTAETQYF. The CDR3 DNA sequence: TGTGCCAGCAGCTCTAGCGGGACAGCCGAGACCCAGTACTTC.

This clonotype was counted a few times. J is TRBJ2-1 and V is TRBV6-5; D ambiguous. The CDR3 consists of 13 residues. V gave up 6 bases and J gave up 6 bases, with 12 bases separating them. Germline V gives CDR1 MNHEY, CDR2 SVGAGI. CDR3 region: CASSEQRANEQFF. CDR3 DNA: TGTGCCAGCAGCGAGCAAAGAGCCAATGAGCAGTTCTTC.

The CDR3 is CSATAIGGGIYEQYF. CDR3 in DNA: TGCAGTGCTACGGCGATAGGCGGAGGCATCTACGAGCAGTACTTC. The rearrangement joins TRBV20-1 to TRBJ2-5, with a weak D call TRBD2 (5 bases). Gene TRBJ2-7 matches the end of the DNA better, so the J call may be wrong. The length of the CDR3 is 15 residues. CDR1 DFQATT and CDR2 SNEGSKA come from the germline V gene (reference sequence).

This clonotype appeared a few times. The V call is TRBV29-1, the J call TRBJ2-3; D is ambiguous. Trimming took 8 bases from V and 0 from J, leaving 12 bases between them. The germline gives CDR1 SQVTM, CDR2 ANQGSEA. The length of the CDR3 is 13 residues. In nucleotides, the CDR3 is TGCAGCACTCGGGCAGGTAGCACAGATACGCAGTATTTT. Residues: CSTRAGSTDTQYF.

The rearrangement uses TRBV12-3 or TRBV12-4 and TRBJ2-4; TRBD1 might be the D (6 bases). Trimming shortened V by 4 bases and J by 0 bases, and 13 bases separated the two germline ends. CDR3 length: 16 amino acids. This CDR3 reads CASSSYREKAKNIQYF. CDR3 DNA sequence: TGTGCCAGCAGTTCTTACAGGGAGAAAGCCAAAAACATTCAGTACTTC.

The rearrangement links TRBV15 to TRBJ1-2; 7 bases align to TRBD1. The ends lost 8 bases at V and 0 bases at J; junction bases unmatched: 3. The germline CDR1 and CDR2 sequences are LNHNV and YYDKDF (reference sequence). The CDR3 extends over 13 amino acids. CDR3 sequence: CATRDSANYGYTF. The CDR3 DNA reads TGTGCCACCCGGGACAGCGCTAACTATGGCTACACCTTC.

This clonotype has just a few counts. The J gene is TRBJ2-6, the V gene TRBV5-1, with D unresolved. Trimming took off 0 bases at V and 2 bases at J, with 12 bases between the two ends. The germline gives CDR1 SGHRS, CDR2 YFSETQ. This CDR3 has 17 residues. This CDR3 is CASSLALRPAGANVLTF. CDR3 bases: TGCGCCAGCAGCTTGGCCCTGAGGCCGGCTGGGGCCAACGTCCTGACTTTC. The entire variable domain, with the rest obtained from reference TRBV5-1 and TRBJ2-6, is as follows: KAGVTQTPRYLIKTRGQQVTLSCSPISGHRSVSWYQQTPGQGLQFLFEYFSETQRNKGNFPGRFSGRQFSNSRSEMNVSTLELGDSALYLCASSLALRPAGANVLTFGAGSRLTVL.

The chain links TRBV10-3 to TRBJ2-3; possibly TRBD1 for D (6 bases). CDR3 size: 14 residues. The germline V gene encodes CDR1 ENHRY and CDR2 SYGVKD. V was pared by 9 bases and J by 2 bases, with 15 bases between. CDR3 DNA: TGTGCCATTAGGCTCCAGGGGAACACAGATACGCAGTATTTT. Translated, it gives CAIRLQGNTDTQYF.

The rearrangement uses TRBV6-5 and TRBJ1-2; 11 bases align to TRBD1. Germline-derived CDR1 and CDR2 are MNHEY and SVGAGI. After removal of 4 bases from V and 8 bases from J, the junction contained 3 bases not matched to a gene. The CDR3 is made up of 13 amino acids. In DNA form, the CDR3 reads TGTGCCAGCAGTTCGGACAGGGGGCACGGCTACACCTTC. Amino acids: CASSSDRGHGYTF.

The chain is built from TRBV3-1 and TRBJ2-5; possibly TRBD2 for D (5 bases). This CDR3 contains 15 residues. Germline V lookup: CDR1 LGHDT, CDR2 YNNKEL (reference sequence). Between the trimmed V and J ends, which lost 3 bases and 2 bases, there was a span of 13 bases. CDR3 sequence reads: CASSQREVTQETQYF. The CDR3 DNA follows: TGTGCCAGCAGCCAGAGGGAAGTGACACAAGAGACCCAGTACTTC.

The rearrangement uses TRBV27 and TRBJ1-2; perhaps TRBD1 as D (6 bases). Germline V lookup: CDR1 MNHEY, CDR2 SMNVEV (reference sequence). The CDR3 has 13 residues. V gave up 5 bases and J gave up 8 bases, with 15 bases separating them. CDR3 DNA sequence: TGTGCCAGCAGTCCTCCCGGGACAAAAGGCTACACCTTC. This sequence encodes CASSPPGTKGYTF.

V and J are TRBV5-1 and TRBJ2-6, with D perhaps TRBD2 (7 bases). V lost 1 base and J 4 bases, leaving 18 bases between the germline ends. Germline V gene sequence: CDR1 SGHRS, CDR2 YFSETQ. This CDR3 spans 18 amino acids. CDR3 in amino acids: CASSLSGGLFRGANVLTF. The DNA for the CDR3 is TGCGCCAGCAGCTTGTCGGGGGGCCTCTTTAGGGGGGCCAACGTCCTGACTTTC.

This rearrangement joins TRBV7-2 to TRBJ2-7, with 8 bases that match TRBD2. The J call may be faulty, since TRBJ2-5 better matches the DNA end. The V gene's germline CDR1 is SGHTA and CDR2 FQGNSA. The CDR3 has 16 amino acids. For the CDR3, the DNA is TGTGCCAGCAGCCCGCACTCGCGGGGGGTCACGGAGACCCAGTACTTC. Its translation: CASSPHSRGVTETQYF.

The rearrangement uses TRBV5-6 and TRBJ1-1; perhaps TRBD1 as D (5 bases). V lost 4 bases and J 10 bases, leaving 11 bases between the germline ends. Germline CDR1 is SGHDT and CDR2 is YYEEEE. CDR3 length equals 11 residues. The CDR3 DNA follows: TGTGCCAGCAGCCAGGGAAGTGGAGCTTTCTTT. Protein product: CASSQGSGAFF. Using reference TRBV5-6 and TRBJ1-1 for the parts outside the CDR3, the full variable domain is DAGVTQSPTHLIKTRGQQVTLRCSPKSGHDTVSWYQQALGQGPQFIFQYYEEEERQRGNFPDRFSGHQFPNYSSELNVNALLLGDSALYLCASSQGSGAFFGQGTRLTVV.